These 8 T cell receptor beta chains were sequenced from one sample in a study of vaccination effects on CD4 cells after COVID-19. Sequencing was performed with immunoSEQ multiplex PCR; in TCRdb, only in-frame clones are kept and a portion is missing. The sample lists about 73,000 clones, 65% to 75% occurring once. These receptors have no identified antigens. After expansion with viral peptide pools in the ViraFEST assay, antigen-specific CD4+ T cells were sequenced. The culture ran for roughly 10 days before CD4+ T cells were isolated. Vaccine recipients, nucleocapsid antibody negative, had no prior SARS-CoV-2 infection. The sample was CD4+ T cells from PBMCs cultured with HCoV-NL63 spike peptides, taken before COVID-19 vaccination. The source is a human donor who received a COVID-19 vaccine.

The chain links TRBV7-9 to TRBJ2-7, with D perhaps assigned TRBD1 or TRBD2 (5 bases each). Germline loops: CDR1 SEHNR, CDR2 FQNEAQ (reference sequence). Trimming removed 5 bases at V and 1 base at J, with 9 bases between. This CDR3 has 13 residues. CDR3 nucleotides: TGTGCCAGCAGCAAGGGACCTTCCTACGAGCAGTACGTC. This gives the protein CASSKGPSYEQYV.

This chain links TRBV7-3 with TRBJ1-1; a weak D match, TRBD1 (5 bases). V was clipped by 0 bases and J by 4 bases, with 12 bases between them. Looked up from germline, CDR1 is SGHTA and CDR2 is FQGTGA. The CDR3 loop spans 15 amino acids. In DNA, the CDR3 is TGTGCCAGCAGCTTAACCCAGGGATCGAGCACTGAAGCTTTCTTT. Translating it yields CASSLTQGSSTEAFF.

The rearrangement links TRBV5-5 to TRBJ1-5, with 9 bases aligning to TRBD1. Germline V CDR1 and CDR2: SGHKS, YYEKEE (reference sequence). V lost 4 bases and J lost 0; bases outside the gene matches: 8. CDR3 length equals 17 residues. Here the CDR3 DNA reads TGTGCCAGCAGCCCCGGACAGGGGACTTATAGCAATCAGCCCCAGCATTTT. It encodes CASSPGQGTYSNQPQHF. Complete variable domain (other parts from reference TRBV5-5 and TRBJ1-5): DAGVTQSPTHLIKTRGQQVTLRCSPISGHKSVSWYQQVLGQGPQFIFQYYEKEERGRGNFPDRFSARQFPNYSSELNVNALLLGDSALYLCASSPGQGTYSNQPQHFGDGTRLSIL.

This clone was seen a few times. The CDR3 loop reads CASSYKDTEAFF. CDR3 DNA: TGTGCCAGCAGTTACAAAGACACTGAAGCTTTCTTT. The V gene is TRBV6-5, the J gene TRBJ1-1; D not resolved. This CDR3 is built from 12 residues. Germline V gene sequence: CDR1 MNHEY, CDR2 SVGAGI. V was trimmed by 2 bases and J by 3 bases, leaving 4 bases between them.

The rearrangement uses TRBV5-1 and TRBJ2-3; 7 positions match TRBD1. Trimming at V came to 0 bases and at J to 6 bases, leaving 4 bases not matched to a gene. Germline CDR1 SGHRS, CDR2 YFSETQ. The length of the CDR3 is 14 residues. CDR3 residues: CASSLATGSDTQYF. In DNA, the CDR3 is TGCGCCAGCAGCTTGGCGACAGGGAGCGATACGCAGTATTTT.

The genes are TRBV4-2 and TRBJ2-5; D tentatively fits TRBD1 or TRBD2 (6 bases each). The CDR3 extends over 14 amino acids. Trimming removed 2 bases at V and 10 bases at J, with 17 bases between. Germline loops: CDR1 LGHNA, CDR2 YNFKEQ. The CDR3 spells CASSQKGEARGQYF. The CDR3 DNA follows: TGTGCCAGCAGCCAAAAGGGGGAGGCTCGGGGCCAGTACTTC.

This clone came up a few times. The chain couples TRBV9 to TRBJ2-2, with TRBD1 as a possible D gene (6 bases). CDR1 SGDLS and CDR2 YYNGEE come from the germline V gene. CDR3 length equals 15 residues. Trimming took off 0 bases at V and 4 bases at J, with 10 bases between the two ends. CDR3 sequence reads: CASSVADRPTGELFF. DNA for the CDR3: TGTGCCAGCAGCGTAGCGGACAGACCCACCGGGGAGCTGTTTTTT. Based on the CDR3 plus reference TRBV9 and TRBJ2-2, the full variable domain is DSGVTQTPKHLITATGQRVTLRCSPRSGDLSVYWYQQSLDQGLQFLIQYYNGEERAKGNILERFSAQQFPDLHSELNLSSLELGDSALYFCASSVADRPTGELFFGEGSRLTVL.

This clone was counted a single time. The genes are TRBV24-1 and TRBJ2-5; 8 bases match TRBD1. V lost 3 bases, J lost 2 bases, and 4 bases stayed unmatched. CDR1 is KGHDR, CDR2 SFDVKD, per germline. This CDR3 contains 15 residues. CDR3 residues: CATSDPGTGQETQYF. The CDR3 bases are TGTGCCACCAGTGATCCAGGGACAGGACAAGAGACCCAGTACTTC.